A single sample is the source of the 17 T cell receptor beta chains below, sequenced in a study of blood T cell dynamics during melanoma immunotherapy. The assay was immunoSEQ multiplex PCR, and TCRdb's table has in-frame clones only and misses some. The sample carries roughly 25,000 clones, around 88% recorded once. This sample's time point: pre-treatment baseline. The sequenced sample was blood, obtained from a patient treated with checkpoint blockade. Receptors originate from a human donor with melanoma.

CDR3 sequence (DNA): TGCGCCAGCAGCTTGACGTCCGGGCAGGAAGCTTTCTTT. Translated, it gives CASSLTSGQEAFF. The rearrangement links TRBV5-1 to TRBJ1-1; D not resolved. The CDR3 loop spans 13 amino acids. Trimming left V 1 base short and J 8 bases short, with 12 bases between. CDR1 is SGHRS and CDR2 is YFSETQ in the germline V gene.

V and J are TRBV2 and TRBJ2-7; 7 bases are shared with TRBD2. CDR3 length equals 12 residues. The ends lost 6 bases at V and 9 bases at J; junction bases unmatched: 8. In germline, CDR1 is SNHLY, CDR2 FYNNEI. The CDR3 is CASSAGRQVQYF. CDR3 coding DNA: TGTGCCAGCAGCGCCGGGAGGCAGGTGCAGTACTTC.

This clone occurred a few times. V and J are TRBV4-2 and TRBJ1-1; perhaps TRBD1 as D (5 bases). V shed 2 bases and J shed 1 base, with 11 bases lying between them. CDR3 length: 15 residues. Per germline, CDR1 LGHNA and CDR2 YNFKEQ. CDR3 sequence: CASSQIIQGNTEAFF. CDR3 DNA sequence: TGTGCCAGCAGCCAAATTATCCAGGGGAACACTGAAGCTTTCTTT.

This clone was recorded once. The chain has TRBV11-2 and TRBJ1-1; no firm D call. CDR1 and CDR2 (germline): SGHAT, FQNNGV. V lost 2 bases and J 2 bases, leaving 18 bases between the germline ends. This CDR3 spans 17 amino acids. The CDR3 nucleotides are TGTGCCAGCAGCTTAAGGGCCCGGGCACGGTTAAACACTGAAGCTTTCTTT. This translates into CASSLRARARLNTEAFF.

This chain uses TRBV7-9 with TRBJ1-5; 7 bases agree with TRBD1. The CDR3 length is 14 residues. Germline V gives CDR1 SEHNR, CDR2 FQNEAQ (reference sequence). The V segment lost 5 bases and the J segment 4 bases; nucleotides outside the gene matches: 5. The CDR3 sequence: CASSRGQVNQPQHF. The CDR3 DNA reads TGTGCCAGCAGCCGAGGACAGGTTAATCAGCCCCAGCATTTT.

The chain links TRBV7-9 to TRBJ1-1; D is ambiguous. Germline V gene data show CDR1 as SEHNR and CDR2 as FQNEAQ (reference sequence). Trimming cost V 1 base and J 0 bases, with 6 bases left between them. The CDR3 covers 14 residues. This chain's CDR3 is CASSLGELNTEAFF. The CDR3 coding sequence is TGTGCCAGCAGCTTAGGGGAGTTGAACACTGAAGCTTTCTTT.

The chain uses TRBV6-5 and TRBJ1-1; D perhaps matches TRBD1 (5 bases). Germline V gives CDR1 MNHEY, CDR2 SVGAGI. V dropped 6 bases and J dropped 5 bases, with 16 bases sitting between them. The CDR3 covers 14 residues. The CDR3 here is CASSRTSEGTEAFF. CDR3 DNA sequence: TGTGCCAGCAGCCGTACATCCGAGGGGACTGAAGCTTTCTTT.

V gene TRBV19 combines with J gene TRBJ2-2; 8 nucleotides agree with TRBD1. Germline-derived CDR1 and CDR2 are LNHDA and SQIVND (reference sequence). The V and J ends lost 3 bases and 7 bases, in that order; junction bases with no gene match: 4. The CDR3 consists of 14 residues. DNA of the CDR3: TGTGCCAGTAGTATGGGACAGGCGAGCGGGGAGCTGTTTTTT. It is translated as CASSMGQASGELFF.

The chain uses TRBV29-1 and TRBJ2-5; 9 nucleotides agree with TRBD2. The germline gives CDR1 SQVTM, CDR2 ANQGSEA. CDR3 length: 18 amino acids. Unmatched junction bases numbered 17, after V lost 6 bases and J lost 0 bases. CDR3 in amino acids: CSVAGGNRLSRNQETQYF. In DNA form, the CDR3 reads TGCAGCGTCGCGGGGGGGAATAGGCTCAGTCGTAACCAAGAGACCCAGTACTTC.

This chain joins TRBV11-1 and TRBJ1-1; D is ambiguous. The CDR3 runs 12 residues. Germline V gives CDR1 SGHAT, CDR2 FQDESV (reference sequence). The ends were cut back, 3 bases at V and 4 bases at J, with 6 bases in the middle. The DNA for the CDR3 is TGTGCCAGCAGCTTTCGGGGCACTGAAGCTTTCTTT. This gives the protein CASSFRGTEAFF.

The genes are TRBV14 and TRBJ2-1; tentative D call: TRBD1 (7 bases). CDR1 is SGHDN, CDR2 FVKESK, per germline. V shed 3 bases and J shed 4 bases, with 16 bases lying between them. This CDR3 is built from 16 residues. The DNA for the CDR3 is TGTGCCAGCAGCCACCGGACAGGAGGGGGATACAATGAGCAGTTCTTC. Translating gives CASSHRTGGGYNEQFF. Together with reference TRBV14 and TRBJ2-1, the CDR3 gives the full variable domain: EAGVTQFPSHSVIEKGQTVTLRCDPISGHDNLYWYRRVMGKEIKFLLHFVKESKQDESGMPNNRFLAERTGGTYSTLKVQPAELEDSGVYFCASSHRTGGGYNEQFFGPGTRLTVL.

The chain links TRBV25-1 to TRBJ1-2; a possible D gene is TRBD1 (6 bases). CDR1 is MGHDK, CDR2 SYGVNS, per germline. This CDR3 comprises 11 residues. Trimming left V 6 bases short and J 4 bases short, with 6 bases between. The chain's CDR3 is CASRQGYGYTF. The DNA of the CDR3 is TGTGCCAGCAGACAGGGCTATGGCTACACCTTC.

The V call is TRBV2, the J call TRBJ2-3, with D possibly matching TRBD1 (5 bases). The CDR3 runs to 13 residues. V was trimmed by 4 bases and J by 1 base, leaving 6 bases between them. Looked up from germline, CDR1 is SNHLY and CDR2 is FYNNEI. The CDR3 is CASSVGGTDTQYF. As DNA, the CDR3 is TGTGCCAGCAGTGTAGGGGGCACAGATACGCAGTATTTT.

V usage is TRBV5-1 and J usage is TRBJ2-3; D ambiguous. The CDR3 covers 15 residues. V was cut by 0 bases and J by 0 bases, with 8 bases left in between. CDR1 and CDR2 (germline): SGHRS, YFSETQ. CDR3 nucleotide sequence: TGCGCCAGCAGCTTGGCAGCGCCCAGCACAGATACGCAGTATTTT. Its translation: CASSLAAPSTDTQYF.

The chain links TRBV19 to TRBJ1-5, with D possibly matching TRBD1 (6 bases). With 5 bases removed from V and 6 bases from J, the gap between germline ends came to 14 bases. Germline V gene lookup returns CDR1 LNHDA and CDR2 SQIVND (reference sequence). This CDR3 has 14 amino acids. CDR3 sequence: CASSPGARGQPQHF. CDR3 sequence (DNA): TGTGCCAGTAGTCCGGGGGCGCGAGGTCAGCCCCAGCATTTT.

The rearrangement uses TRBV7-8 and TRBJ2-1, with TRBD2 as a possible D gene (6 bases). This CDR3 has 16 amino acids. Trimming removed 5 bases at V and 1 base at J, with 15 bases between. Per germline, CDR1 SGHVS and CDR2 FQNEAQ. The DNA for the CDR3 is TGTGCCAGCAGCGCCGGGCTCGGGACTTCCTACAATGAGCAGTTCTTC. Its protein product is CASSAGLGTSYNEQFF.

The V gene is TRBV27, the J gene TRBJ2-7; 7 positions match TRBD1. The trim removed 6 bases at V and 2 bases at J, leaving 13 bases unmatched. This CDR3 region has 16 residues. Germline values: CDR1 MNHEY, CDR2 SMNVEV (reference sequence). DNA of the CDR3: TGTGCCAGCAGCTTAGACCCGACAGGGAGCCCCTACGAGCAGTACTTC. Protein product: CASSLDPTGSPYEQYF.